A selection of T cell receptor beta chains follows, all from one sample in a study of naive and memory T cell subsets. TCRdb reprocessed the 5' RACE reads via MiXCR and lists one record per CDR3 protein. The sample comprises tens of thousands of distinct CDR3 sequences, 8% of which are singletons, and less than 20% rests with the top ten. These TCRs come from a female donor in good health. CDR3s include the opening cysteine and the closing phenylalanine or tryptophan. The order of the fields is CDR3 DNA, CDR3 protein, J gene, V gene, clone size, D gene. D genes are given only for firm matches. Size is omitted from some rows. Given values are once, few, many or a class for expanded clones.

CDR3 DNA: TGTGCCAGCATGGACTACAATGAGCAGTTCTTC; CDR3 protein: CASMDYNEQFF; J gene: TRBJ2-1; V gene: TRBV2; clone size: many; D gene: NA
CDR3 DNA: TGCAGCGTTGAATCGGGAACAGCTTTCTTT; CDR3 protein: CSVESGTAFF; J gene: TRBJ1-1; V gene: TRBV29-1; clone size: many; D gene: NA
CDR3 DNA: TGTGCCAGCACCACGAACACCGGGGAGCTGTTTTTT; CDR3 protein: CASTTNTGELFF; J gene: TRBJ2-2; V gene: TRBV6-5; clone size: many; D gene: NA
CDR3 DNA: TGTGCCAGCTCACCGCGGGAGGGTCGGGTCAATGAGCAGTTCTTC; CDR3 protein: CASSPREGRVNEQFF; J gene: TRBJ2-1; V gene: TRBV18; clone size: NA; D gene: TRBD2
CDR3 DNA: TGCAGTGCAAGGTCGTCCTACGAGCAGTACTTC; CDR3 protein: CSARSSYEQYF; J gene: TRBJ2-7; V gene: TRBV20-1; clone size: NA; D gene: NA
CDR3 DNA: TGTGCCAGCAGTTCCGACAGGTCTAGCAATCAGCCCCAGCATTTT; CDR3 protein: CASSSDRSSNQPQHF; J gene: TRBJ1-5; V gene: TRBV12-3/TRBV12-4; clone size: many; D gene: NA
CDR3 DNA: TGCGCCAGCAGCTTTGGTTACAGGATCTATGGCTACACCTTC; CDR3 protein: CASSFGYRIYGYTF; J gene: TRBJ1-2; V gene: TRBV5-1; clone size: NA; D gene: NA
CDR3 DNA: TGCGCCAGCAGCTTGGCACCCGCGGGAAGCACCGGGGAGCTGTTTTTT; CDR3 protein: CASSLAPAGSTGELFF; J gene: TRBJ2-2; V gene: TRBV5-1; clone size: few; D gene: NA
CDR3 DNA: TGTGCCACCTCGACAGGGGGCTTTAAGGAAGCTTTCTTT; CDR3 protein: CATSTGGFKEAFF; J gene: TRBJ1-1; V gene: TRBV15; clone size: NA; D gene: TRBD1
CDR3 DNA: TGTGCCTGGAGTTGGCTAGCGAGCACAGATACGCAGTATTTT; CDR3 protein: CAWSWLASTDTQYF; J gene: TRBJ2-3; V gene: TRBV30; clone size: NA; D gene: NA
CDR3 DNA: TGTGCCAGCATCCCCCCTGGGGCAGGGGGCGCTTATGGCTACACCTTC; CDR3 protein: CASIPPGAGGAYGYTF; J gene: TRBJ1-2; V gene: TRBV12-3/TRBV12-4; clone size: few; D gene: TRBD1
CDR3 DNA: TGTGCCAGCAGCCAAGCAGATACGCAGTATTTT; CDR3 protein: CASSQADTQYF; J gene: TRBJ2-3; V gene: TRBV3-1; clone size: NA; D gene: NA
CDR3 DNA: TGTGCCAGCAGGCCAAAGGGGGGGGTAAGCTCCTACGAGCAGTACTTC; CDR3 protein: CASRPKGGVSSYEQYF; J gene: TRBJ2-7; V gene: TRBV25-1; clone size: NA; D gene: NA
CDR3 DNA: TGTGCCAGCAGCTCCAAGGGTTACAATGAGCAGTTCTTC; CDR3 protein: CASSSKGYNEQFF; J gene: TRBJ2-1; V gene: TRBV13; clone size: few; D gene: NA
CDR3 DNA: TGTGCCAGCAGTTCCGGGGGCGCCGGAGGAGAGACCCAGTACTTC; CDR3 protein: CASSSGGAGGETQYF; J gene: TRBJ2-5; V gene: TRBV28; clone size: few; D gene: NA
CDR3 DNA: TGTGCCAGCAGCTTAGTCCCTAGCGGGTTCGTTCTCTACAATGAGCAGTTCTTC; CDR3 protein: CASSLVPSGFVLYNEQFF; J gene: TRBJ2-1; V gene: TRBV7-2; clone size: NA; D gene: TRBD2